These 12 T cell receptor beta chains came from one sample sequenced in a study of blood T cell repertoires in COVID-19. Assay: immunoSEQ multiplex PCR; the TCRdb copy retains only in-frame clones and omits some. The repertoire holds some 200,000 clones, with about 88% as singletons. The material sequenced was peripheral blood. Receptors originate from a man aged 45-60 years who had recovered from COVID-19.

V and J are TRBV27 and TRBJ2-1; 7 positions match TRBD2. The junction had 11 bases not matched to a gene; V was cut back by 7 bases and J by 5 bases. Germline lookup yields CDR1 MNHEY and CDR2 SMNVEV (reference sequence). The CDR3 spans 15 residues. As DNA, the CDR3 is TGTGCCAGCATCGACCTAGGAGCGGGACACAATGAGCAGTTCTTC. Translation gives CASIDLGAGHNEQFF.

The V and J genes are TRBV5-1 and TRBJ2-7; 8 nucleotides line up with TRBD2. Germline V CDR1 and CDR2: SGHRS, YFSETQ. The CDR3 contains 14 residues. With 4 bases clipped from V and 2 bases from J, the junction kept 5 bases outside the gene matches. The CDR3 sequence is CASSAGLVAYEQYF. CDR3 bases: TGCGCCAGCAGCGCGGGACTAGTTGCCTACGAGCAGTACTTC.

This clone was counted a few times. The V call is TRBV7-9, the J call TRBJ2-3; D might be TRBD1 (6 bases). Trimming removed 5 bases at V and 6 bases at J, with 12 bases between. CDR1 SEHNR and CDR2 FQNEAQ come from the germline V gene (reference sequence). The CDR3 is made up of 13 amino acids. CDR3 region: CASSITGYDTQYF. The CDR3 DNA is TGTGCCAGCAGCATTACAGGGTATGATACGCAGTATTTT. Using reference TRBV7-9 and TRBJ2-3 for the parts outside the CDR3, the full variable domain is DTGVSQNPRHKITKRGQNVTFRCDPISEHNRLYWYRQTLGQGPEFLTYFQNEAQLEKSRLLSDRFSAERPKGSFSTLEIQRTEQGDSAMYLCASSITGYDTQYFGPGTRLTVL.

The genes are TRBV5-1 and TRBJ2-6; no firm D call. Germline CDR1 reads SGHRS; CDR2 reads YFSETQ. This CDR3 is built from 15 residues. Trimming stripped 4 bases from V and 0 bases from J, with 8 bases between. The CDR3 DNA follows: TGCGCCAGCAGCCTGAGGAGCTCTGGGGCCAACGTCCTGACTTTC. It is translated as CASSLRSSGANVLTF.

The V call is TRBV23-1, the J call TRBJ2-1; the D gene is possibly TRBD2 (6 bases). TRBV23-1 has ORF status, its function being uncertain. With 4 bases removed from V and 15 bases from J, the gap between germline ends came to 13 bases. This CDR3 is built from 11 residues. The CDR3: CASSPPGGPFF. The DNA for the CDR3 is TGCGCCAGCAGTCCACCCGGGGGTCCGTTCTTC.

This clone appeared a few times. The identical CDR3 is also encoded by other nucleotide sequences in the sample. The gene calls are TRBV11-3 and TRBJ1-1; 11 bases align to TRBD1. V dropped 5 bases and J dropped 2; count of bases not matched to a gene: 4. The germline gives CDR1 SGHNT, CDR2 YENEEA. The CDR3 loop spans 15 amino acids. CDR3 DNA sequence: TGTGCCAGCAGCCCTGGACAGGGGGCAAACACTGAAGCTTTCTTT. It specifies CASSPGQGANTEAFF. Using reference TRBV11-3 and TRBJ1-1 for the parts outside the CDR3, the full variable domain is EAGVVQSPRYKIIEKKQPVAFWCNPISGHNTLYWYLQNLGQGPELLIRYENEEAVDDSQLPKDRFSAERLKGVDSTLKIQPAELGDSAVYLCASSPGQGANTEAFFGQGTRLTVV.

V is TRBV30 and J is TRBJ1-1; TRBD1 might be the D (5 bases). Germline V gene lookup returns CDR1 GTSNPN and CDR2 SVGIG (reference sequence). The CDR3 spans 13 residues. V was clipped by 1 base and J by 2 bases, with 8 bases between them. The CDR3 coding sequence is TGTGCCTGGAGTGGGAGGGGAAACACTGAAGCTTTCTTT. As protein: CAWSGRGNTEAFF. The complete variable domain, with remaining parts taken from reference TRBV30 and TRBJ1-1, reads SQTIHQWPATLVQPVGSPLSLECTVEGTSNPNLYWYRQAAGRGLQLLFYSVGIGQISSEVPQNLSASRPQDRQFILSSKKLLLSDSGFYLCAWSGRGNTEAFFGQGTRLTVV.

The chain combines TRBV19 with TRBJ1-6; 7 bases align to TRBD1. After removal of 5 bases from V and 7 bases from J, the junction contained 8 bases not matched to a gene. CDR1 and CDR2 from the germline V gene are LNHDA and SQIVND (reference sequence). CDR3 length: 15 residues. The CDR3 nucleotides are TGTGCCAGTAGTTTTGCGGACAGGAGCAATTCACCCCTCCACTTT. Protein product: CASSFADRSNSPLHF.

This CDR3 is CASSKDFNEYPENYNEQFF. The DNA for the CDR3 is TGTGCCAGCAGCAAAGATTTTAATGAATACCCCGAGAACTACAATGAGCAGTTCTTC. The chain carries TRBV21-1 and TRBJ2-1; no DNA check was done on the table's D call, TRBD2. TRBV21-1 is annotated as a pseudogene. This CDR3 is built from 19 residues.

Here the CDR3 reads CASSGQGNQPQHF. The CDR3 DNA reads as TGTGCCAGCAGTGGACAGGGAAATCAGCCCCAGCATTTT. The V and J genes are TRBV2 and TRBJ1-5; 7 bases line up with TRBD1. Germline CDR1 is SNHLY and CDR2 is FYNNEI. Trimming removed 4 bases from V and 4 bases from J; junction bases left unmatched: 1. The CDR3 has 13 amino acids. Together with reference TRBV2 and TRBJ1-5, the CDR3 gives the full variable domain: EPEVTQTPSHQVTQMGQEVILRCVPISNHLYFYWYRQILGQKVEFLVSFYNNEISEKSEIFDDQFSVERPDGSNFTLKIRSTKLEDSAMYFCASSGQGNQPQHFGDGTRLSIL.

The V and J genes are TRBV28 and TRBJ2-1; TRBD2 agrees at 12 bases. This CDR3 is 14 amino acids long. Germline lookup yields CDR1 MDHEN and CDR2 SYDVKM. Trimming took 6 bases from V and 6 from J; bases not matched to a gene: 3. The chain's CDR3 is CASRLAGGPNEQFF. The CDR3 DNA reads TGTGCCAGCAGACTAGCGGGGGGCCCCAATGAGCAGTTCTTC.

The V gene is TRBV21-1, the J gene TRBJ2-7; the table's D call, TRBD2, has no DNA check behind it. TRBV21-1 is reported as a pseudogene. The CDR3 sequence is 13 residues long. The CDR3 DNA is TGTGCCAGCAGCAAAGGAGAGGGACTCCGTACGTACTTC. Protein: CASSKGEGLRTYF.